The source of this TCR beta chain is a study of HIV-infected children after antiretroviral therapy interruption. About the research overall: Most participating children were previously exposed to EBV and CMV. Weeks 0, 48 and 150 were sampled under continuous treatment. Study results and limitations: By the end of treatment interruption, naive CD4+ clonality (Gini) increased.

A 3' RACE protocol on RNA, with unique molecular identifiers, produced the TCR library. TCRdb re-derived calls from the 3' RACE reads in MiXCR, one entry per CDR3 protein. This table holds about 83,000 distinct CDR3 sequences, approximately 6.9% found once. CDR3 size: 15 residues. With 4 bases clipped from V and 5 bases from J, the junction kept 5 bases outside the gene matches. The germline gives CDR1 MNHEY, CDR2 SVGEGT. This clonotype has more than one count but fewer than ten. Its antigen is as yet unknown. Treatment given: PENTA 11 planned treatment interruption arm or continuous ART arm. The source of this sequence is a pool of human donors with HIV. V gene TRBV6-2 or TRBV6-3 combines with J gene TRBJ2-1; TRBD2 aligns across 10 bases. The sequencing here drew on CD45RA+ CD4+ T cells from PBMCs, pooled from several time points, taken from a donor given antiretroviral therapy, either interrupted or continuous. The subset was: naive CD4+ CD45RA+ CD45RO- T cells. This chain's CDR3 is CASSSLAGVNNEQFF. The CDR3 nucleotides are TGTGCCAGCAGTTCGCTAGCGGGAGTGAACAATGAGCAGTTCTTC.